The 7 T cell receptor beta chains below come from one sample, sequenced in a study of blood T cells in healthy people across ages. With a J-beta primer mix and a sample-barcoded 5' primer, a second PCR ran about 7 to 12 cycles. One entry per CDR3 protein, called by TCRdb with MiXCR from the 5' RACE reads. Of 800,000 to 1,300,000 distinct CDR3 sequences in the sample, around 27% were seen once. In addition, the sample was reused for a study of T cells of mothers and their children.

The sample comprised blood. These receptors were collected from a girl aged 2 to 10 in good health.

V usage is TRBV6-6 and J usage is TRBJ2-7; D call uncertain. V lost 2 bases and J 5 bases, leaving 19 bases between the germline ends. The CDR3 covers 16 residues. Germline CDR1 and CDR2: MNHNY and SVGAGI (reference sequence). CDR3 DNA: TGTGCCAGCAGTTACGGTTTTATGGATGAGTTGAACGAGCAGTACTTC. Protein product: CASSYGFMDELNEQYF.

This clonotype has only a few counts. The V and J genes are TRBV20-1 and TRBJ1-2; TRBD1 might be the D (5 bases). CDR1 is DFQATT, CDR2 SNEGSKA, per germline (reference sequence). The V end was cut by 0 bases, the J end by 4 bases, with 12 bases between. The CDR3 sequence is 14 residues long. CDR3 loop: CSARDTWGGYGYTF. As DNA, the CDR3 is TGCAGTGCTAGAGATACGTGGGGGGGCTATGGCTACACCTTC.

At least ten counts were recorded for this clonotype. The CDR3 is CASSSPGTGIKETQYF. CDR3 coding DNA: TGTGCCAGCAGTAGTCCCGGGACAGGGATAAAAGAGACCCAGTACTTC. The rearrangement joins TRBV6-1 to TRBJ2-5; 9 nucleotides agree with TRBD1. The junction had 10 bases not matched to a gene; V was cut back by 5 bases and J by 3 bases. The CDR3 extends over 16 amino acids. Germline V gives CDR1 MNHNS, CDR2 SASEGT.

The gene calls are TRBV11-2 and TRBJ2-7, with TRBD1 as a possible D gene (5 bases). The germline V gene encodes CDR1 SGHAT and CDR2 FQNNGV. The ends were cut back, 4 bases at V and 6 bases at J, with 16 bases in the middle. The CDR3 runs to 14 residues. The CDR3 nucleotides are TGTGCCAGCAGCTCGACAGAAAGCCGGTTCGAGCAGTACTTC. Translated: CASSSTESRFEQYF. Supplemented by reference TRBV11-2 and TRBJ2-7, the full variable domain reads EAGVAQSPRYKIIEKRQSVAFWCNPISGHATLYWYQQILGQGPKLLIQFQNNGVVDDSQLPKDRFSAERLKGVDSTLKIQPAKLEDSAVYLCASSSTESRFEQYFGPGTRLTVT.

Notes on this clonotype: The junction differs from germline at one of its ends, possibly a read error. The V and J genes are TRBV6-6 and TRBJ2-1; 10 positions agree with TRBD2. The CDR3 runs 13 residues. Looked up from germline, CDR1 is MNHNY and CDR2 is SVGAGI (reference sequence). This CDR3 reads CASSYGPASGRIF. The CDR3 coding sequence is TGTGCCAGCAGTTACGGCCCGGCTAGCGGGAGAATCTTC.

V is TRBV12-5 and J is TRBJ2-2, with a weak D call TRBD1 (7 bases). The length of the CDR3 is 16 residues. In germline, CDR1 is LGHNT, CDR2 FRNRAP. Trimming left V 6 bases short and J 6 bases short, with 20 bases between. CDR3 DNA: TGTGCTAGTGGGCCGTTAGGGGGCAGGGAGGCCGGGGAGCTGTTTTTT. It yields the protein CASGPLGGREAGELFF. Combining the CDR3 with reference TRBV12-5 and TRBJ2-2 gives the whole variable domain DARVTQTPRHKVTEMGQEVTMRCQPILGHNTVFWYRQTMMQGLELLAYFRNRAPLDDSGMPKDRFSAEMPDATLATLKIQPSEPRDSAVYFCASGPLGGREAGELFFGEGSRLTVL.

The chain joins TRBV5-1 to TRBJ2-1, with 7 bases aligning to TRBD1. The J call may be incorrect, as the DNA end agrees better with TRBJ2-7. Germline V gene sequence: CDR1 SGHRS, CDR2 YFSETQ. This CDR3 has 15 residues. The CDR3, as DNA: TGCGCCAGCAGCTTGGCACCCCGACAGGGATCCGAGCAGTACTTC. It yields the protein CASSLAPRQGSEQYF.